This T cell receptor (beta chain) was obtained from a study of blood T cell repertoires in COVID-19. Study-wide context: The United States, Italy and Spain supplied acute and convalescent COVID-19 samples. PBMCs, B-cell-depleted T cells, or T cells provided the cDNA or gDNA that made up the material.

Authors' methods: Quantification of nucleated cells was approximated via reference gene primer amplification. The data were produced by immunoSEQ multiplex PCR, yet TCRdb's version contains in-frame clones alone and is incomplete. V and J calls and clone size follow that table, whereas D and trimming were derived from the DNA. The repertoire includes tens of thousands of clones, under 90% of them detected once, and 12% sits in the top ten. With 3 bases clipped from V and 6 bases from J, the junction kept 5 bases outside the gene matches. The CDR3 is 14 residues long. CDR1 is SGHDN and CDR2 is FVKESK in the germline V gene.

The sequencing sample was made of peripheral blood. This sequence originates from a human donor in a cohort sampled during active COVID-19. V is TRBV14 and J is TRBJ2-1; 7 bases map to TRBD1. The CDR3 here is CASSHRYRGNEQFF. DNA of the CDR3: TGTGCCAGCAGCCACCGATACAGGGGCAATGAGCAGTTCTTC.